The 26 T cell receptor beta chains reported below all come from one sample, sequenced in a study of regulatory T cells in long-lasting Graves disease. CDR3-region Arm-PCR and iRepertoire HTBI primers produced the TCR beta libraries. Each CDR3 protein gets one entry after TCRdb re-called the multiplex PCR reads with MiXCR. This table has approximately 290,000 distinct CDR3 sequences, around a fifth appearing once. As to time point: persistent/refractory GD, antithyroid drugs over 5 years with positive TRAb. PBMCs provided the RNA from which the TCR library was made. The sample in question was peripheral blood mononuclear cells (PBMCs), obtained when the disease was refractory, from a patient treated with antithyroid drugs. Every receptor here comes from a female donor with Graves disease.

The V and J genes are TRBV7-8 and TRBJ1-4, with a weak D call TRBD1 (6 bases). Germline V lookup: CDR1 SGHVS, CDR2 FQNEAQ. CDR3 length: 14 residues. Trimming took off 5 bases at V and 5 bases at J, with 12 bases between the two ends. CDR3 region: CASSPIQGNEKLFF. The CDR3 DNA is TGTGCCAGCAGCCCTATACAGGGAAATGAAAAACTGTTTTTT.

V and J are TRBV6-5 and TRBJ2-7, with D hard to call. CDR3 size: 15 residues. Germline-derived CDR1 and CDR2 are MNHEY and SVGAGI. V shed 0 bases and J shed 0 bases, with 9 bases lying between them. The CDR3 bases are TGTGCCAGCAGTTACTCGCGGTACGACTCCTACGAGCAGTACTTC. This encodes CASSYSRYDSYEQYF.

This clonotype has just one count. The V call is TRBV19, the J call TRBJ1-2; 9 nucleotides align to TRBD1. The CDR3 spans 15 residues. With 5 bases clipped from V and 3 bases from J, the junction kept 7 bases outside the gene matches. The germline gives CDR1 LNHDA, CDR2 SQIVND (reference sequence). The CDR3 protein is CASSVQGAPDYGYTF. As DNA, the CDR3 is TGTGCCAGTAGTGTACAGGGGGCGCCGGACTATGGCTACACCTTC.

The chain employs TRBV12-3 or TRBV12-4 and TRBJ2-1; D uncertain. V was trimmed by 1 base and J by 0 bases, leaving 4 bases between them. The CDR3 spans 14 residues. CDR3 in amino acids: CASSLDASYNEQFF. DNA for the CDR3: TGTGCCAGCAGTTTAGATGCCTCCTACAATGAGCAGTTCTTC.

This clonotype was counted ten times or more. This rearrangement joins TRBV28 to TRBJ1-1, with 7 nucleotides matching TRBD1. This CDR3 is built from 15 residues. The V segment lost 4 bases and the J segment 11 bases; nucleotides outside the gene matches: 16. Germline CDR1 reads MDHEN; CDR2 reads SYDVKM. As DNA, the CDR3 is TGTGCCAGCAGTTCGCCCGAGACAGGGCGGCTTCACGCTTTCTTT. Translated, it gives CASSSPETGRLHAFF.

The CDR3 region has the DNA TGTGCCATCAGCCCGGGGGGGGGACTCAGGGAGACCCAGTACTTC. It specifies CAISPGGGLRETQYF. V is TRBV10-3 and J is TRBJ2-5; 8 nucleotides agree with TRBD2. The CDR3 contains 15 residues. Trimming cost V 6 bases and J 5 bases; bases outside gene matches: 11. Germline V gene lookup returns CDR1 ENHRY and CDR2 SYGVKD.

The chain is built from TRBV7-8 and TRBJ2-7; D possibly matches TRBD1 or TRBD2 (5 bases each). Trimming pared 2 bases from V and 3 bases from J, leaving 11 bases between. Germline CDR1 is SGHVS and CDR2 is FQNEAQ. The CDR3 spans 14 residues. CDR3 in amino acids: CASSLRDGFYEQYF. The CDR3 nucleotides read TGTGCCAGCAGCTTAAGGGACGGATTCTACGAGCAGTACTTC. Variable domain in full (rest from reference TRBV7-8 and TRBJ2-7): GAGVSQSPRYKVAKRGQDVALRCDPISGHVSLFWYQQALGQGPEFLTYFQNEAQLDKSGLPSDRFFAERPEGSVSTLKIQRTQQEDSAVYLCASSLRDGFYEQYFGPGTRLTVT.

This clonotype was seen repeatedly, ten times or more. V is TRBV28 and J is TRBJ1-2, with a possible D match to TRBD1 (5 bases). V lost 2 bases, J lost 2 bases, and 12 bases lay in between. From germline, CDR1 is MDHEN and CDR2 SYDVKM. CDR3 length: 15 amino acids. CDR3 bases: TGTGCCAGCAGTTTAAGGGGAATCGAGAACTATGGCTACACCTTC. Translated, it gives CASSLRGIENYGYTF.

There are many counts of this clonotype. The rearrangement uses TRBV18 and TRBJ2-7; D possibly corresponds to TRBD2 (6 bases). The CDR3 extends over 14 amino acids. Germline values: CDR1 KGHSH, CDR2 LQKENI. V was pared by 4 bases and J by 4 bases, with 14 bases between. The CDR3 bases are TGTGCCAGCTCACGGGAAGGGCGGGAATACGAGCAGTACTTC. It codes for CASSREGREYEQYF.

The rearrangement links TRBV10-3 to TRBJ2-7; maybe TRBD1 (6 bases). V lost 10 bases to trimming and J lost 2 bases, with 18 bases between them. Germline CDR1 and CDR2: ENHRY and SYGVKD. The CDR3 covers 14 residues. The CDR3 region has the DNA TGTGCCACCAACGCAGGGGTCGAAACCTACGAGCAGTACTTC. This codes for CATNAGVETYEQYF.

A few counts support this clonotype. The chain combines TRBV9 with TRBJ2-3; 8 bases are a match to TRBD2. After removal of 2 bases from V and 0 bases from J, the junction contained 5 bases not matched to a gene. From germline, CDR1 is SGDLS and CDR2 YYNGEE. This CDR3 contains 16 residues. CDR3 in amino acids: CASSVSGDASTDTQYF. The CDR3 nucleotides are TGTGCCAGCAGCGTTAGCGGGGACGCTAGCACAGATACGCAGTATTTT.

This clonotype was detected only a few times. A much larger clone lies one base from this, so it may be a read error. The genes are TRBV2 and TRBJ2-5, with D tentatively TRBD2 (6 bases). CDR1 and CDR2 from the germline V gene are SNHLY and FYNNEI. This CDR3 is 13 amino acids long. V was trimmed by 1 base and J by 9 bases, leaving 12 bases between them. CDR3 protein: CASSEGTGEAQYF. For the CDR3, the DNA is TGTGCCAGCAGTGAAGGGACCGGGGAGGCCCAGTACTTC.

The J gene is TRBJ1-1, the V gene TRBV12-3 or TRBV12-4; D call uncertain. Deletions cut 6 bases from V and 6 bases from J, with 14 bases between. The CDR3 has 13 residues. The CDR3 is CASRSQSISEAFF. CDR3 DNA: TGTGCCAGCAGGTCCCAGTCTATCTCTGAAGCTTTCTTT.

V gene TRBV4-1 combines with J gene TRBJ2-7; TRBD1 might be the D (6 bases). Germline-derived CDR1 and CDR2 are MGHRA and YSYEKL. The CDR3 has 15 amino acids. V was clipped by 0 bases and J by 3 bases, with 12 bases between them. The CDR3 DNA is TGCGCCAGCAGCCAAGATAGTCAGGGGCTCTACGAGCAGTACTTC. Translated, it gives CASSQDSQGLYEQYF.

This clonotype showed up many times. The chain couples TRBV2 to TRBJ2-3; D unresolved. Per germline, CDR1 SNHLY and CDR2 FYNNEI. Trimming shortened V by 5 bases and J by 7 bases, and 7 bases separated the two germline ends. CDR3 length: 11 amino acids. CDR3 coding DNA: TGTGCCAGCAGTTACACCAATACGCAGTATTTT. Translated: CASSYTNTQYF.

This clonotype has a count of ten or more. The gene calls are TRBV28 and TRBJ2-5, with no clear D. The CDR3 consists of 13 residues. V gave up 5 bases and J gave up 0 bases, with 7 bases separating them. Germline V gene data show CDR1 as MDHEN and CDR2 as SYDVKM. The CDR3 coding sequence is TGTGCCAGCAGTCAGAGTAACCAAGAGACCCAGTACTTC. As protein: CASSQSNQETQYF. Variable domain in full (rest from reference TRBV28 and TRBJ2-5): DVKVTQSSRYLVKRTGEKVFLECVQDMDHENMFWYRQDPGLGLRLIYFSYDVKMKEKGDIPEGYSVSREKKERFSLILESASTNQTSMYLCASSQSNQETQYFGPGTRLLVL.

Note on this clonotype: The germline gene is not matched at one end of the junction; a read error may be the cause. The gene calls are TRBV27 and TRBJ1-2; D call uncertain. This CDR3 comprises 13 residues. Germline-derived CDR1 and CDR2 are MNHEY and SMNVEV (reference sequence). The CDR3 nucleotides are TGCGCCAGCAGCTTGCTGGGAAACTATGGCTACACCTTC. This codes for CASSLLGNYGYTF.

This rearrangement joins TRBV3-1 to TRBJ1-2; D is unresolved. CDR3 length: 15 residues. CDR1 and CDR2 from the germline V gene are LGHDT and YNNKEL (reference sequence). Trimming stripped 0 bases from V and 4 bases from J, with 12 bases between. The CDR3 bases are TGTGCCAGCAGCCAAGATGGCAGACGTAGCTATGGCTACACCTTC. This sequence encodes CASSQDGRRSYGYTF. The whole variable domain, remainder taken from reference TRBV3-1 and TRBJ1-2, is DTAVSQTPKYLVTQMGNDKSIKCEQNLGHDTMYWYKQDSKKFLKIMFSYNNKELIINETVPNRFSPKSPDKAHLNLHINSLELGDSAVYFCASSQDGRRSYGYTFGSGTRLTVV.

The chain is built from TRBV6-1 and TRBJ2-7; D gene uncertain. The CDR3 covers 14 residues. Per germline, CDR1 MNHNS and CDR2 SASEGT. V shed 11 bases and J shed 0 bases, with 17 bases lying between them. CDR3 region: CAGPDRHPSYEQYF. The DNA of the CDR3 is TGTGCCGGACCAGACCGACACCCCTCCTACGAGCAGTACTTC.

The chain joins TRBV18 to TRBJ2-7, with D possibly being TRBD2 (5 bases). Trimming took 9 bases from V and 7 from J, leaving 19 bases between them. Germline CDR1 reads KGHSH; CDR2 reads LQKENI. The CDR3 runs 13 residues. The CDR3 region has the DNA TGTGCCAGTACCCCGGGAACGGCGTTAGAGCAGTACTTC. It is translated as CASTPGTALEQYF.

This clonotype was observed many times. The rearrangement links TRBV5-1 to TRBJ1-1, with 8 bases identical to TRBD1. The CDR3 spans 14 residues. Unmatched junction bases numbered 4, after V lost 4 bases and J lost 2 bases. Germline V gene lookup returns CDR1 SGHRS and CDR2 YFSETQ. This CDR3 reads CASSPTGDNTEAFF. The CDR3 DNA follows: TGCGCCAGCAGCCCGACAGGGGACAACACTGAAGCTTTCTTT.

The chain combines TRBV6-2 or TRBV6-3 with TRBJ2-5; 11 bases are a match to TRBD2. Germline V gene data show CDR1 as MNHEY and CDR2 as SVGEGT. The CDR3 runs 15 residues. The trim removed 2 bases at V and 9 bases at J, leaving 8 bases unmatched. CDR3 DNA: TGTGCCAGCAGTTACACTAGCGGGAGAGAGGAGGCCCAGTACTTC. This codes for CASSYTSGREEAQYF.

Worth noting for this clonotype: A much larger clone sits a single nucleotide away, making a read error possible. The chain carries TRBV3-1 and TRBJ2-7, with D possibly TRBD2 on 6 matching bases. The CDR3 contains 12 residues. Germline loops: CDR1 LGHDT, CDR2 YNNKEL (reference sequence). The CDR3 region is CARSRGDYEQYF. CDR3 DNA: TGTGCCCGCAGCCGCGGGGACTACGAGCAGTACTTC.

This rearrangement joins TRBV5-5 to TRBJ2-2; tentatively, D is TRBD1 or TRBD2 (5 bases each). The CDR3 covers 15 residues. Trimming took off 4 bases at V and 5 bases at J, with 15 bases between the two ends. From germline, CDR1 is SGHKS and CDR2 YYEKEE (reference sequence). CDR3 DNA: TGTGCCAGCAGCGCCGGGACCTACGTAACCGGGGAGCTGTTTTTT. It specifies CASSAGTYVTGELFF.

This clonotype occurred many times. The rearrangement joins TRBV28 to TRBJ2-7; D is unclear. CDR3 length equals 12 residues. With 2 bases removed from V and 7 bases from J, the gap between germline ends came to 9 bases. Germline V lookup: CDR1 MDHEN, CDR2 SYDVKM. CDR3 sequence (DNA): TGTGCCAGCAGTTTAGGAAGGCTAGAGCAGTACTTC. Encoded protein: CASSLGRLEQYF.

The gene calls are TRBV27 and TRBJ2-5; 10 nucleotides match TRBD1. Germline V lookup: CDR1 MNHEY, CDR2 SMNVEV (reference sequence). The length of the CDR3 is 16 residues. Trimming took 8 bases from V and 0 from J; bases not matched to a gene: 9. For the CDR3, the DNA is TGTGCCAGCGCTTATCGACAGGGGGCCTACCAAGAGACCCAGTACTTC. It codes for CASAYRQGAYQETQYF.